Listed below are T cell receptor beta chains from one sample, sequenced in a study of vaccination effects on CD4 cells after COVID-19. Assay used: immunoSEQ multiplex PCR; TCRdb lists only in-frame clones, some missing. The sample shows about 59,000 clones, around four fifths of them seen only once. These receptors' antigens are unknown. Source: CD4+ T cells from PBMCs cultured with HCoV-OC43 spike peptides, taken after COVID-19 vaccination. The origin of the receptors is a human donor who received a COVID-19 vaccine. The CDR3 runs from the conserved cysteine through the conserved F or W. The D gene is left open where the match is weak. Not all rows give a size; the values are once, few, many and, for expanded clones, a class.

abundance	len	v_gene	d_gene	j_gene	CDR3nt	CDR3aa
NA	16	TRBV19	NA	TRBJ1-5	TGTGCCAGTCTAGGGCGACAGCTATCTAGCAATCAGCCCCAGCATTTT	CASLGRQLSSNQPQHF
NA	13	TRBV12-3/TRBV12-4	NA	TRBJ1-1	TGTGCCAGCAGTTTAATAGGCAAACCAGAGGCTTTCTTT	CASSLIGKPEAFF
few	15	TRBV6-5	NA	TRBJ1-2	TGTGCCAGCACCACCAACCCCGTTCCGAACTATGGCTACACCTTC	CASTTNPVPNYGYTF
few	18	TRBV6-1	TRBD1	TRBJ1-1	TGTGCCAGCAGTGGGTGGGACAGGGGGCGCACGGAAGGCACTGAAGCTTTCTTT	CASSGWDRGRTEGTEAFF
NA	15	TRBV9	TRBD1	TRBJ2-2	TGTGCCAGCAGCCCAGGACAGGGGGAGACCGGGGAGCTGTTTTTT	CASSPGQGETGELFF
NA	11	TRBV25-1	NA	TRBJ2-3	TGTGCCAGCAGTGACGCAATTACGCAGTATTTT	CASSDAITQYF
NA	11	TRBV2	TRBD1	TRBJ2-2	TGTGCCAGCAGGGTAGACAGGGTCCTGTTTTTT	CASRVDRVLFF
NA	15	TRBV4-1	NA	TRBJ2-5	TGCGCCAGCAGCCCCTCAGGGATCAGGTTCGAGACCCAGTACTTC	CASSPSGIRFETQYF
once	16	TRBV5-1	TRBD1	TRBJ1-3	TGCGCCAGCAGCTTGGAGGCAGGGGGCTCTGGAAACACCATATATTTT	CASSLEAGGSGNTIYF
once	17	TRBV5-4	TRBD2	TRBJ2-3	TGTGCCAGCAGCCCGTCCTTAGCGGGGGCCTCCACAGATACGCAGTATTTT	CASSPSLAGASTDTQYF
NA	16	TRBV5-4	TRBD2	TRBJ2-5	TGTGCCAGCAGCATCGCCGGGACTAGGATCCAAGAGACCCAGTACTTC	CASSIAGTRIQETQYF
NA	17	TRBV4-1	TRBD1	TRBJ2-1	TGCGCCAGCAGCCAATACCCCGGGACAGGGATCGGGAATGAGCAGTTCTTC	CASSQYPGTGIGNEQFF
NA	12	TRBV19	TRBD1	TRBJ1-2	TGTGCCAGTAGTGAGCGACAGGGGCGCTACACCTTC	CASSERQGRYTF
NA	13	TRBV6-5	NA	TRBJ2-5	TGTGCCAGCAGTTACTCAGCCAGCGTCAGAAAGTACTTC	CASSYSASVRKYF
NA	13	TRBV6-5	NA	TRBJ1-1	TGTGCCACCAAATCGGGGGCGAACACTGAAGCTTTCTTT	CATKSGANTEAFF
NA	16	TRBV7-3	TRBD2	TRBJ2-2	TGTGCCAGCAGCTTACGGGGGGTATCGAACACCGGGGAGCTGTTTTTT	CASSLRGVSNTGELFF
NA	15	TRBV28	TRBD1	TRBJ1-1	TGTGCCAGCAGTGGGTTGGGACAGGTAGTCGCTGAAGCTTTCTTT	CASSGLGQVVAEAFF
NA	15	TRBV24-1	NA	TRBJ2-1	TGTGCCACCAGTGATCAACGGTCGCGGGGAAATGAGCAGTTCTTC	CATSDQRSRGNEQFF
NA	15	TRBV5-1	NA	TRBJ2-3	TGCGCCAGCCGAGGAGGGTCAGGGGGGGCAGATACGCAGTATTTT	CASRGGSGGADTQYF
NA	17	TRBV19	NA	TRBJ1-2	TGTGCCAGTAGTATAACGGTTTTCCGGGGAGGGAACTATGGCTACACCTTC	CASSITVFRGGNYGYTF
NA	13	TRBV6-5	TRBD2	TRBJ2-1	TGTGCCAGCAGTTACGCGAGGGGAGGGAAGCAGTTCTTC	CASSYARGGKQFF
NA	13	TRBV3-1/TRBV3-2	NA	TRBJ2-5	TGTGCCAGCAGCCCCGGAGCAGGGGAGACCCAGTACTTC	CASSPGAGETQYF
NA	12	TRBV29-1	TRBD2	TRBJ2-5	TGCAGCGCCCATACGGGGGGAGAGACCCAGTACTTC	CSAHTGGETQYF
few	21	TRBV12-5	NA	TRBJ1-5	TGTGCTAGTGGTTTGGTAAAGGATGGGCAGGGTTGGACCTTTAGCAATCAGCCCCAGCATTTT	CASGLVKDGQGWTFSNQPQHF
NA	17	TRBV24-1	NA	TRBJ2-5	TGTGCCACCAGTGGCGGGGACGGGGGAAGGTACCAAGAGACCCAGTACTTC	CATSGGDGGRYQETQYF
NA	14	TRBV15	NA	TRBJ2-5	TGTGCCACCAGCAGACGGGCCGGGGAAGAGACCCAGTACTTC	CATSRRAGEETQYF
NA	16	TRBV6-1	NA	TRBJ2-5	TGTGCCAGCAGTGAAGTAGTACAGCCGGGTAGAGAGACCCAGTACTTC	CASSEVVQPGRETQYF
NA	17	TRBV19	TRBD1	TRBJ2-1	TGTGCCAGTAGTCTAGCTACCCTTGCAGGGGGTTCCAATGAGCAGTTCTTC	CASSLATLAGGSNEQFF
NA	14	TRBV5-5	NA	TRBJ1-6	TGTGCCAGCAGCCCGCCCCCGTATAATTCACCCCTCCACTTT	CASSPPPYNSPLHF
NA	15	TRBV7-2	NA	TRBJ1-4	TGTGCCAGCAGCTCCTCGGGGAGGGTTAATGAAAAACTGTTTTTT	CASSSSGRVNEKLFF
NA	15	TRBV5-1	TRBD1	TRBJ2-1	TGCGCCAGCAGCTTGGGACAGGGGGTGATCAATGAGCAGTTCTTC	CASSLGQGVINEQFF
NA	14	TRBV19	NA	TRBJ2-2	TGTGCCAGTAGTATCTGGACGAACACCGGGGAGCTGTTTTTT	CASSIWTNTGELFF
NA	15	TRBV7-3	TRBD1	TRBJ2-3	TGTGCCAGCAGCTTACTGACAGGGCGCACAGATACGCAGTATTTT	CASSLLTGRTDTQYF
NA	13	TRBV30	TRBD2	TRBJ2-2	TGTGCCTGGACTAGCGGGGGGCCAGGGGAGCTGTTTTTT	CAWTSGGPGELFF
NA	17	TRBV4-3	NA	TRBJ2-2	TGCGCCAGCAGCCAAGAGGCTAGGGGAACGAACACCGGGGAGCTGTTTTTT	CASSQEARGTNTGELFF
few	13	TRBV9	NA	TRBJ1-3	TGTGCCAGCAGCGTCCAGCTGGGAGGCACCATATATTTT	CASSVQLGGTIYF
once	11	TRBV29-1	NA	TRBJ2-1	TGCAGCGGTCGAAACGACAATGAGCAGTTCTTC	CSGRNDNEQFF
NA	15	TRBV5-4	NA	TRBJ2-2	TGTGCCAGCAGCCTGCGTCAGGCGAACACCGGGGAGCTGTTTTTT	CASSLRQANTGELFF
NA	16	TRBV15	NA	TRBJ2-1	TGTGCCACCAGCACCGCCCCAAGGGGAGGAAACAATGAGCAGTTCTTC	CATSTAPRGGNNEQFF
NA	14	TRBV15	NA	TRBJ2-3	TGTGCCACCAGCAGAGTAGGGGCCCGTGATACGCAGTATTTT	CATSRVGARDTQYF
once	18	TRBV3-1/TRBV3-2	TRBD2	TRBJ2-4	TGTGCCAGCAGCCCGTTTTTGATAGCGGGGGATACCAAAAACATTCAGTACTTC	CASSPFLIAGDTKNIQYF
NA	13	TRBV18	NA	TRBJ2-3	TGTGCCAGCTCACCCGACCGCACAGATACGCAGTATTTT	CASSPDRTDTQYF
NA	13	TRBV24-1	NA	TRBJ1-2	TGTGCCACCAGTGCCGCCTGGGGCTATGGCTACACCTTC	CATSAAWGYGYTF